Shown below are 29 T cell receptor beta chains from a single sample sequenced in a study of blood T cell repertoires in COVID-19. Clones were sequenced by immunoSEQ multiplex PCR, and TCRdb holds only the in-frame ones, with some missing. The table has about 100,000 clones, less than 90% seen once. Sequencing was carried out using peripheral blood. The source of these receptors is a man between 70 and 80 years old with active or convalescent COVID-19.

This clone has just one count. The V and J genes are TRBV5-1 and TRBJ1-1; 9 nucleotides match TRBD1. V was clipped by 2 bases and J by 4 bases; unmatched bases: 0. Germline-derived CDR1 and CDR2 are SGHRS and YFSETQ. The CDR3 runs to 13 residues. CDR3 residues: CASSLQGATEAFF. DNA for the CDR3: TGCGCCAGCAGCTTACAGGGGGCCACTGAAGCTTTCTTT.

The chain carries TRBV15 and TRBJ2-1, with TRBD2 identical over 7 bases. V lost 3 bases and J lost 7; bases outside the gene matches: 12. CDR1 and CDR2 (germline): LNHNV, YYDKDF (reference sequence). The CDR3 is 16 amino acids. CDR3: CATSSDGLGTLNEQFF. For the CDR3, the DNA is TGTGCCACCAGCAGCGATGGACTAGGAACTCTAAATGAGCAGTTCTTC. Based on the CDR3 plus reference TRBV15 and TRBJ2-1, the full variable domain is DAMVIQNPRYQVTQFGKPVTLSCSQTLNHNVMYWYQQKSSQAPKLLFHYYDKDFNNEADTPDNFQSRRPNTSFCFLDIRSPGLGDTAMYLCATSSDGLGTLNEQFFGPGTRLTVL.

This chain connects TRBV19 to TRBJ1-1; 7 nucleotides line up with TRBD1. V trimming: 1 base; J trimming: 1 base; junction bases outside the gene matches: 6. Germline CDR1 is LNHDA and CDR2 is SQIVND (reference sequence). The CDR3 has 16 residues. The DNA for the CDR3 is TGTGCCAGTAGTATAGCGGCAGGGGGAACGAACACTGAAGCTTTCTTT. Translated, it gives CASSIAAGGTNTEAFF.

This clone occurred once. V usage is TRBV7-3 and J usage is TRBJ2-2; 7 bases align to TRBD1. The CDR3 spans 15 residues. The germline CDR1 and CDR2 sequences are SGHTA and FQGTGA. Trimming removed 5 bases from V and 0 bases from J; junction bases left unmatched: 3. The chain's CDR3 is CASSIQGPNTGELFF. CDR3 nucleotide sequence: TGTGCCAGCAGCATACAGGGGCCGAACACCGGGGAGCTGTTTTTT.

This clone was seen only a few times. The chain carries TRBV6-1 and TRBJ2-2; 10 bases map to TRBD2. This CDR3 has 18 amino acids. J lost 3 bases, V lost 2 bases, and 9 bases had no gene match. Germline CDR1 is MNHNS and CDR2 is SASEGT. The CDR3 is CASSERDGGLAHTGELFF. CDR3 in DNA: TGTGCCAGCAGTGAAAGGGATGGGGGACTAGCGCACACCGGGGAGCTGTTTTTT.

The chain has TRBV6-4 and TRBJ2-2; 10 nucleotides match TRBD2. CDR1 is MRHNA, CDR2 SNTAGT, per germline. V was clipped by 8 bases and J by 7 bases; unmatched bases: 10. This CDR3 is 15 amino acids long. The CDR3 DNA follows: TGTGCCAGCCATAGCGGGGGGCCCGGTAGCGGGGAGCTGTTTTTT. Translating gives CASHSGGPGSGELFF.

The rearrangement links TRBV2 to TRBJ2-3, with 11 bases matching TRBD1. CDR3 length: 16 residues. CDR1 and CDR2 (germline): SNHLY, FYNNEI. V lost 5 bases and J lost 1; bases outside the gene matches: 5. CDR3 loop: CASSLGTGGGTDTQYF. For the CDR3, the DNA is TGTGCCAGCAGTTTAGGGACAGGGGGAGGCACAGATACGCAGTATTTT.

This sequence joins TRBV29-1 and TRBJ1-1; D is undetermined. Germline V lookup: CDR1 SQVTM, CDR2 ANQGSEA. V lost 2 bases and J 1 base, leaving 11 bases between the germline ends. The CDR3 runs 14 residues. The CDR3 loop reads CSVEKAPRNTEAFF. The CDR3 coding sequence is TGCAGCGTTGAAAAAGCCCCACGGAACACTGAAGCTTTCTTT.

The chain uses TRBV5-1 and TRBJ2-2, with D possibly TRBD1 on 5 matching bases. In germline, CDR1 is SGHRS, CDR2 YFSETQ. V was pared by 5 bases and J by 1 base, with 9 bases between. The CDR3 has 14 amino acids. The CDR3 region is CASSGQGNTGELFF. The CDR3 DNA is TGCGCCAGCAGTGGGCAGGGGAACACCGGGGAGCTGTTTTTT.

This clone was observed a handful of times. CDR3 in amino acids: CAWSDKGQATYEQYF. DNA for the CDR3: TGTGCCTGGAGTGATAAGGGACAGGCCACCTACGAGCAGTACTTC. The gene calls are TRBV30 and TRBJ2-7, with 8 positions matching TRBD1. The CDR3 is 15 residues long. The V gene end was trimmed by 1 base and the J gene end by 2 bases; junction bases not matched to a gene: 7. Germline V gene lookup returns CDR1 GTSNPN and CDR2 SVGIG (reference sequence).

The chain combines TRBV28 with TRBJ2-2; 8 nucleotides align to TRBD1. Per germline, CDR1 MDHEN and CDR2 SYDVKM. The CDR3 consists of 16 residues. Trimming at V came to 5 bases and at J to 1 base, leaving 6 bases not matched to a gene. The DNA for the CDR3 is TGTGCCAGCAGTCCCCCCGGGACAGGGAACACCGGGGAGCTGTTTTTT. Translation: CASSPPGTGNTGELFF. Full variable domain (outside the CDR3, taken from reference TRBV28 and TRBJ2-2): DVKVTQSSRYLVKRTGEKVFLECVQDMDHENMFWYRQDPGLGLRLIYFSYDVKMKEKGDIPEGYSVSREKKERFSLILESASTNQTSMYLCASSPPGTGNTGELFFGEGSRLTVL.

The chain joins TRBV2 to TRBJ2-2; 7 positions match TRBD1. The CDR3 has 15 residues. The V gene end was trimmed by 6 bases and the J gene end by 2 bases; junction bases not matched to a gene: 6. Germline V gives CDR1 SNHLY, CDR2 FYNNEI. The CDR3 DNA reads as TGTGCCAGCAGCATCAACAGGGGAAACACCGGGGAGCTGTTTTTT. It specifies CASSINRGNTGELFF.

This clone turned up a few times. The chain combines TRBV7-9 with TRBJ1-5; a weak D match, TRBD1 (5 bases). The germline V gene has CDR1 SEHNR and CDR2 FQNEAQ (reference sequence). The V end lost 0 bases, the J end lost 6 bases, and 6 bases lay between the germline ends. This CDR3 has 13 amino acids. The DNA for the CDR3 is TGTGCCAGCAGCTTAGCAGGGGCTCAGCCCCAGCATTTT. Its translation is CASSLAGAQPQHF.

This clone was seen just once. The J gene is TRBJ2-2, the V gene TRBV3-1 (or the pseudogene TRBV3-2); 7 nucleotides align to TRBD2. In germline, CDR1 is LGHDT, CDR2 YNNKEL (reference sequence). The CDR3 spans 15 residues. Losses at the gene ends were 4 bases for V and 5 bases for J; bases not matched to a gene: 7. The CDR3 nucleotides are TGTGCCAGCAGCCGGGGGAGGGGTCGGACCGGGGAGCTGTTTTTT. It specifies CASSRGRGRTGELFF.

V and J are TRBV11-2 and TRBJ1-2, with 7 bases identical to TRBD1. Germline V lookup: CDR1 SGHAT, CDR2 FQNNGV. The CDR3 has 15 residues. V lost 5 bases to trimming and J lost 2 bases; unmatched junction nucleotides: 8. The CDR3 here is CASSLLQGWNYGYTF. DNA of the CDR3: TGTGCCAGCAGCCTATTACAGGGGTGGAACTATGGCTACACCTTC.

This sequence joins TRBV29-1 and TRBJ1-1; D uncertain. The CDR3 totals 14 residues. Germline V gene lookup returns CDR1 SQVTM and CDR2 ANQGSEA. Between the trimmed V and J ends, which lost 4 bases and 5 bases, there was a span of 17 bases. CDR3 sequence reads: CSVVRGGAGTEAFF. DNA for the CDR3: TGCAGCGTTGTTAGAGGAGGCGCGGGTACTGAAGCTTTCTTT. The complete variable domain, with remaining parts taken from reference TRBV29-1 and TRBJ1-1, reads SAVISQKPSRDICQRGTSLTIQCQVDSQVTMMFWYRQQPGQSLTLIATANQGSEATYESGFVIDKFPISRPNLTFSTLTVSNMSPEDSSIYLCSVVRGGAGTEAFFGQGTRLTVV.

This rearrangement joins TRBV3-1 (or the pseudogene TRBV3-2) to TRBJ2-5, with a possible D match to TRBD1 (6 bases). V lost 1 base to trimming and J lost 0 bases, with 6 bases between them. The CDR3 totals 14 residues. Germline V CDR1 and CDR2: LGHDT, YNNKEL (reference sequence). CDR3: CASSQGQDQETQYF. The DNA of the CDR3 is TGTGCCAGCAGCCAAGGACAGGACCAAGAGACCCAGTACTTC.

This clone was counted once. The chain recombines TRBV18 with TRBJ2-7; 9 bases match TRBD1. CDR3 length: 15 residues. Germline CDR1 and CDR2: KGHSH and LQKENI. The V gene end was trimmed by 5 bases and the J gene end by 9 bases; junction bases not matched to a gene: 14. The CDR3 sequence: CASSSLGTGFDVQYF. The CDR3, as DNA: TGTGCCAGCTCATCTCTCGGGACAGGGTTCGATGTGCAGTACTTC. The full variable domain, in which reference TRBV18 and TRBJ2-7 provide the parts outside the CDR3, is NAGVMQNPRHLVRRRGQEARLRCSPMKGHSHVYWYRQLPEEGLKFMVYLQKENIIDESGMPKERFSAEFPKEGPSILRIQQVVRGDSAAYFCASSSLGTGFDVQYFGPGTRLTVT.

This chain uses TRBV3-1 (or the pseudogene TRBV3-2) with TRBJ2-7, with 12 bases aligning to TRBD1. CDR1 and CDR2 (germline): LGHDT, YNNKEL (reference sequence). The CDR3 sequence is 15 residues long. With V trimmed by 4 bases and J by 5 bases, 6 bases remained unmatched. CDR3 loop: CASSLWGQGANEQYF. CDR3 DNA sequence: TGTGCCAGCAGCCTCTGGGGACAGGGGGCTAACGAGCAGTACTTC.

The chain has TRBV7-2 and TRBJ2-7; TRBD2 is a possible D gene (6 bases). The CDR3 consists of 15 residues. V gave up 1 base and J gave up 0 bases, with 10 bases separating them. CDR1 and CDR2 (germline): SGHTA, FQGNSA. In DNA form, the CDR3 reads TGTGCCAGCAGCTTAGGCGGGACCAACTCCTACGAGCAGTACTTC. Its protein is CASSLGGTNSYEQYF.

CDR3 bases: TGTGCCAGCAGCGCGCCGGGGGGGGCCTACAATGAGCAGTTCTTC. Residues: CASSAPGGAYNEQFF. The rearrangement uses TRBV5-4 and TRBJ2-1, with TRBD2 matching over 8 bases. V lost 4 bases to trimming and J lost 2 bases; unmatched junction nucleotides: 5. CDR3 length equals 15 residues. CDR1 and CDR2 (germline): SGHNT, YYREEE (reference sequence).

The CDR3 here is CAIPHPLRQGEGETQYF. In nucleotides, the CDR3 is TGCGCCATCCCTCACCCCCTGAGGCAGGGTGAAGGAGAGACCCAGTACTTC. The chain has TRBV5-1 and TRBJ2-5, with D possibly matching TRBD1 (5 bases). Germline CDR1 SGHRS, CDR2 YFSETQ. The CDR3 loop spans 17 amino acids. V was pared by 9 bases and J by 4 bases, with 28 bases between.

The rearrangement links TRBV30 to TRBJ1-4; possibly TRBD1 for D (5 bases). V was pared by 0 bases and J by 3 bases, with 11 bases between. The CDR3 is 15 residues long. Germline loops: CDR1 GTSNPN, CDR2 SVGIG (reference sequence). CDR3 protein: CAWSVQAAPNEKLFF. The CDR3 region has the DNA TGTGCCTGGAGTGTACAGGCAGCACCTAATGAAAAACTGTTTTTT.

V gene TRBV7-2 combines with J gene TRBJ2-2; no firm D call. Trimming cost V 0 bases and J 6 bases, with 11 bases left between them. In germline, CDR1 is SGHTA, CDR2 FQGNSA. CDR3 length: 15 amino acids. CDR3 bases: TGTGCCAGCAGCTTAGCTTTCAGTAGCCCCGGGGAGCTGTTTTTT. It encodes CASSLAFSSPGELFF.

CDR3 sequence reads: CASSLVRGYQPQHF. The CDR3 DNA is TGTGCCAGCAGTTTAGTCAGGGGATATCAGCCCCAGCATTTT. The genes are TRBV28 and TRBJ1-5; maybe TRBD1 (6 bases). This CDR3 has 14 amino acids. The V end lost 2 bases, the J end lost 5 bases, and 10 bases lay between the germline ends. The germline V gene encodes CDR1 MDHEN and CDR2 SYDVKM.

The chain links TRBV9 to TRBJ2-2; 8 bases align to TRBD1. Germline loops: CDR1 SGDLS, CDR2 YYNGEE. The CDR3 contains 15 residues. Losses at the gene ends were 6 bases for V and 5 bases for J; bases not matched to a gene: 9. CDR3: CASNRLDRETGELFF. The CDR3 DNA reads TGTGCCAGCAACCGACTGGACAGGGAGACCGGGGAGCTGTTTTTT.

The chain recombines TRBV30 with TRBJ2-5; D is uncertain. There are 13 residues in the CDR3. CDR1 and CDR2 from the germline V gene are GTSNPN and SVGIG (reference sequence). Between the trimmed V and J ends, which lost 0 bases and 4 bases, there was a span of 9 bases. The CDR3 spells CAWSVLSLETQYF. CDR3 coding DNA: TGTGCCTGGAGTGTACTCTCCTTAGAGACCCAGTACTTC.

This chain connects TRBV6-6 to TRBJ1-5, with D unresolved. V shed 3 bases and J shed 9 bases, with 12 bases lying between them. The germline gives CDR1 MNHNY, CDR2 SVGAGI (reference sequence). The CDR3 length is 13 residues. CDR3 region: CASSYAQTWPQHF. In nucleotides, the CDR3 is TGTGCCAGCAGTTATGCACAGACCTGGCCCCAGCATTTT.

The CDR3 DNA sequence: TGTGCCAGCAGCGTAGGGTGGGGGGACACCGGGGAGCTGTTTTTT. This sequence encodes CASSVGWGDTGELFF. This chain connects TRBV9 to TRBJ2-2; tentatively, D is TRBD2 (6 bases). The V gene's germline CDR1 is SGDLS and CDR2 YYNGEE. V shed 0 bases and J shed 3 bases, with 9 bases lying between them. The CDR3 extends over 15 amino acids.